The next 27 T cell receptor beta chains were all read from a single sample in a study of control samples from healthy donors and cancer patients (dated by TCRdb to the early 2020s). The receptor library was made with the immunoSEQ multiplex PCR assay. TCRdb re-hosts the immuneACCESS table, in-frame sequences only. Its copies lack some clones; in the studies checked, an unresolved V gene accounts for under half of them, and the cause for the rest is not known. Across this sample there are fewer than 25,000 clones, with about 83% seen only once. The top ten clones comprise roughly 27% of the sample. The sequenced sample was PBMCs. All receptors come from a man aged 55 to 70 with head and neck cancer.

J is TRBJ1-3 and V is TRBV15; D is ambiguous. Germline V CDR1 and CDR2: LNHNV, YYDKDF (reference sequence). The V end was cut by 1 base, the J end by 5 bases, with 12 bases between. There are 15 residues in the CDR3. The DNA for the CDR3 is TGTGCCACCAGCAGAGCCCCACTAGGGAGAAACACCATATATTTT. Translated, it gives CATSRAPLGRNTIYF.

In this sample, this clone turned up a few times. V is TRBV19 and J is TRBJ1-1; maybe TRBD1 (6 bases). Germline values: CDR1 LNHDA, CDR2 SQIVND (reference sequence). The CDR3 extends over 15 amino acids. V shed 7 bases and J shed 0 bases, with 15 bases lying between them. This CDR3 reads CASNPNRELNTEAFF. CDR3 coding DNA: TGTGCCAGTAACCCAAACAGGGAGCTGAACACTGAAGCTTTCTTT.

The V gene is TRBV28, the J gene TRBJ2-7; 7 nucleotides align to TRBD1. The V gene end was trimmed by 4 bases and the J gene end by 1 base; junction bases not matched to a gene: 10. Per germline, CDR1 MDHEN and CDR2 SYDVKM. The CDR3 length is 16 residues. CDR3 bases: TGTGCCAGCAGTTCGTTTTGGGGGACAGCGTCCTACGAGCAGTACTTC. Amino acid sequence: CASSSFWGTASYEQYF.

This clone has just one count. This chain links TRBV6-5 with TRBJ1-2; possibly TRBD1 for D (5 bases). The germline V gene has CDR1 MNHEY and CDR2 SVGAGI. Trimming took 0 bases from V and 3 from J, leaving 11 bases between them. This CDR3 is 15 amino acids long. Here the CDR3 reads CASSYSYARDYGYTF. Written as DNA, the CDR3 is TGTGCCAGCAGTTACTCTTACGCCAGGGACTATGGCTACACCTTC.

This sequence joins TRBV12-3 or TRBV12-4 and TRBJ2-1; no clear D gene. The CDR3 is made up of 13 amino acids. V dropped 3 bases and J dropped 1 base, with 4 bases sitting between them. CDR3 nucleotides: TGTGCCAGCAGTTTGTCATCCTACAATGAGCAGTTCTTC. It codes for CASSLSSYNEQFF.

CDR3 nucleotides: TGTGCCAGTAGCCCACCCGACAGTGTACCTCTCACAGATACGCAGTATTTT. Protein product: CASSPPDSVPLTDTQYF. This chain links TRBV19 with TRBJ2-3; D is perhaps TRBD1 (5 bases). CDR3 length: 17 residues. CDR1 and CDR2 from the germline V gene are LNHDA and SQIVND (reference sequence). Trimming shortened V by 6 bases and J by 2 bases, and 21 bases separated the two germline ends. The full variable domain, completed using reference TRBV19 and TRBJ2-3, is DGGITQSPKYLFRKEGQNVTLSCEQNLNHDAMYWYRQDPGQGLRLIYYSQIVNDFQKGDIAEGYSVSREKKESFPLTVTSAQKNPTAFYLCASSPPDSVPLTDTQYFGPGTRLTVL.

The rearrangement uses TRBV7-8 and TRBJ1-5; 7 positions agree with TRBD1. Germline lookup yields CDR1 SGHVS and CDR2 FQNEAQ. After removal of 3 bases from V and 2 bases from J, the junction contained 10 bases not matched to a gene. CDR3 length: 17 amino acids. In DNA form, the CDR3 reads TGTGCCAGCAGCTTCGTTCCCAGGGGGTACGGCAATCAGCCCCAGCATTTT. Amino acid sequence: CASSFVPRGYGNQPQHF.

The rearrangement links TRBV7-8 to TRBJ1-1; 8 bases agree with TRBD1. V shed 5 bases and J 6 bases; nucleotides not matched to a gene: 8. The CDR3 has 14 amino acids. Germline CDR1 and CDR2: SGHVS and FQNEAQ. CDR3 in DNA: TGTGCCAGCAGCGGAAGGACAGGGAGGCCTGAAGCTTTCTTT. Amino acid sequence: CASSGRTGRPEAFF.

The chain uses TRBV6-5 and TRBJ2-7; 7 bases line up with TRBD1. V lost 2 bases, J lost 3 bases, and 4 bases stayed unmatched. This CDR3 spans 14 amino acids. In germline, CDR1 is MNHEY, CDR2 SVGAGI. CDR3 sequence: CASSYAGTDYEQYF. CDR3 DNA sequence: TGTGCCAGCAGTTACGCCGGGACAGACTACGAGCAGTACTTC.

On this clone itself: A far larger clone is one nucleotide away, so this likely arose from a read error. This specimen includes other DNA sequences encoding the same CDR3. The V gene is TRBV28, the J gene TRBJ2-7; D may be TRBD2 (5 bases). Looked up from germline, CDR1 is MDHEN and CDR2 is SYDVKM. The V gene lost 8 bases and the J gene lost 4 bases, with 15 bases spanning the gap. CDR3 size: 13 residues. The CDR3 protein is CASWVGVGYEQYF. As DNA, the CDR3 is TGTGCCAGCTGGGTGGGAGTGGGATACGAGCAGTACTTC.

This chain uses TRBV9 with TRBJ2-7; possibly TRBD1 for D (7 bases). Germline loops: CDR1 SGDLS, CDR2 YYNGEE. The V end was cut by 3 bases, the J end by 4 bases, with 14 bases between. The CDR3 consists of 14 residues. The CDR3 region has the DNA TGTGCCAGCAGCGCGACAGGGACTTTGTACGAGCAGTACTTC. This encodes CASSATGTLYEQYF.

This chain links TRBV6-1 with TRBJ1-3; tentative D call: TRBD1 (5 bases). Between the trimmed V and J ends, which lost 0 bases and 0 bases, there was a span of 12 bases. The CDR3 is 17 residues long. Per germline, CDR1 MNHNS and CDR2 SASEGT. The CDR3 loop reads CASSEASGLRSGNTIYF. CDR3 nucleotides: TGTGCCAGCAGTGAAGCGTCAGGGCTCCGCTCTGGAAACACCATATATTTT.

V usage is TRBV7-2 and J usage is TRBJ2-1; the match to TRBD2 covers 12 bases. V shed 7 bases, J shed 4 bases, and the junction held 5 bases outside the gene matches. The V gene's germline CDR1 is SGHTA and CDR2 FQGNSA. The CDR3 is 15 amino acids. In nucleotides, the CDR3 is TGTGCCAGCACCCTAGCGGGGGGGCCGTACAATGAGCAGTTCTTC. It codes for CASTLAGGPYNEQFF.

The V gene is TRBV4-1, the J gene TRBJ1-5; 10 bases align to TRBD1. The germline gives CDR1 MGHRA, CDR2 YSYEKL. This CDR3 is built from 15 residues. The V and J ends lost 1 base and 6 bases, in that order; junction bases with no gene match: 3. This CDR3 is CASSQGTGGSQPQHF. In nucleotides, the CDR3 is TGCGCCAGCAGCCAAGGGACAGGGGGAAGTCAGCCCCAGCATTTT.

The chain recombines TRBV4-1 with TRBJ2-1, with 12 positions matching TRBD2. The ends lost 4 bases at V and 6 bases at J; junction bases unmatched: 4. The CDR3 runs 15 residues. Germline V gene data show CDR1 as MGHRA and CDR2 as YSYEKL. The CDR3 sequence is CASSRLAGGVNEQFF. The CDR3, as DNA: TGCGCCAGCAGCCGGCTAGCGGGAGGGGTCAATGAGCAGTTCTTC.

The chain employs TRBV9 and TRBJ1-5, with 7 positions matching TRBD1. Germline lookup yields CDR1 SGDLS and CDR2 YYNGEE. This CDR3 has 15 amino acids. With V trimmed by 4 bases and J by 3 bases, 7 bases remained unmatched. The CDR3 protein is CASSPTDRSNQPQHF. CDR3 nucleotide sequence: TGTGCCAGCAGCCCAACGGACAGGTCCAATCAGCCCCAGCATTTT.

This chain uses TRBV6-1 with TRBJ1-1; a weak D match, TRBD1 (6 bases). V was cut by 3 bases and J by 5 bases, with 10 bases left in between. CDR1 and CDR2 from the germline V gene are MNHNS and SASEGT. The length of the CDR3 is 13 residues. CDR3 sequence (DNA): TGTGCCAGCAGTGACAGGGGTTGGACTGAAGCTTTCTTT. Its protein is CASSDRGWTEAFF.

CDR3 nucleotides: TGTGCCAGCAGCCTCTCACTAGGTGATGGTGAGCAGTTCTTC. Translation gives CASSLSLGDGEQFF. This chain joins TRBV7-6 and TRBJ2-1; possibly TRBD2 for D (5 bases). Germline V gene data show CDR1 as SGHVS and CDR2 as FNYEAQ. V shed 5 bases and J shed 9 bases, with 17 bases lying between them. The CDR3 runs to 14 residues. Full variable domain (remainder filled in from reference TRBV7-6 and TRBJ2-1): GAGVSQSPRYKVTKRGQDVALRCDPISGHVSLYWYRQALGQGPEFLTYFNYEAQQDKSGLPNDRFSAERPEGSISTLTIQRTEQRDSAMYRCASSLSLGDGEQFFGPGTRLTVL.

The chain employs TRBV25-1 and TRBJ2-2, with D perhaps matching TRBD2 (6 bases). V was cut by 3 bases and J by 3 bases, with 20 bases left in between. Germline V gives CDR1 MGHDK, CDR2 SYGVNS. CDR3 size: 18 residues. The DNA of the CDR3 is TGTGCCAGCAGTGATGTGGAGGGACCGATTTTCGACACCGGGGAGCTGTTTTTT. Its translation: CASSDVEGPIFDTGELFF.

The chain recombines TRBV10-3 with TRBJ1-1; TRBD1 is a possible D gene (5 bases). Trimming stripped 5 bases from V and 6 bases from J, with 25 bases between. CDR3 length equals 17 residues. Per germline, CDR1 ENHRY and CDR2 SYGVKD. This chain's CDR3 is CAISPDRGKVKLPEAFF. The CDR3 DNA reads TGTGCCATCAGTCCTGACAGAGGGAAGGTGAAATTACCTGAAGCTTTCTTT.

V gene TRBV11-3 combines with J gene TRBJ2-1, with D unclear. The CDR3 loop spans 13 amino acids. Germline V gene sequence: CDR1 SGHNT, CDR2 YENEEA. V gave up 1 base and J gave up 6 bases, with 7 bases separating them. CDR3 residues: CASSLGPGNEQFF. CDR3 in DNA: TGTGCCAGCAGCTTAGGGCCGGGCAATGAGCAGTTCTTC.

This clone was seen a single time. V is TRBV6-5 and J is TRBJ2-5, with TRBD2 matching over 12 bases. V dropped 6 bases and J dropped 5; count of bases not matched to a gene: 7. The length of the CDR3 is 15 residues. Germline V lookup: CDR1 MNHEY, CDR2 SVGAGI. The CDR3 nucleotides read TGTGCCAGCAGCGTACTAGCGGGGGGCCGGGAGACCCAGTACTTC. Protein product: CASSVLAGGRETQYF.

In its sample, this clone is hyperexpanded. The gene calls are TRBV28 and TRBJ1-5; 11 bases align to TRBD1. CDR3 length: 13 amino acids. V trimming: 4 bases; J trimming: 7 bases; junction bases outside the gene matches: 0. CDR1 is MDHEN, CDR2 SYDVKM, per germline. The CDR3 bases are TGTGCCAGCAGTTGGACAGGGGGCCAGCCCCAGCATTTT. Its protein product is CASSWTGGQPQHF.

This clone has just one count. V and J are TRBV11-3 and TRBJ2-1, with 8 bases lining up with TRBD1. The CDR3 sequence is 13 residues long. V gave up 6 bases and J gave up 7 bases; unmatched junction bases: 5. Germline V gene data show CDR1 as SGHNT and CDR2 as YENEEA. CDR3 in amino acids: CASRLTGENEQFF. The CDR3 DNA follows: TGTGCCAGCAGGCTGACAGGGGAGAATGAGCAGTTCTTC.

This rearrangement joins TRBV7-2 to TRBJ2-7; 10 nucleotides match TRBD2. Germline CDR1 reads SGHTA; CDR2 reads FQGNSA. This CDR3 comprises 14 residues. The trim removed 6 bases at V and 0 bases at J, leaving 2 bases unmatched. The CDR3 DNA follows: TGTGCCAGCAGGTCTAGCGGGAGCTCCTACGAGCAGTACTTC. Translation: CASRSSGSSYEQYF.

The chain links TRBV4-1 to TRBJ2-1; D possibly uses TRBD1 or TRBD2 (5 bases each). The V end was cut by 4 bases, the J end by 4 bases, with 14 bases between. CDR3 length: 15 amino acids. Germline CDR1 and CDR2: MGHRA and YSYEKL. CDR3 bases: TGCGCCAGCAGCCCTCTAGGGACCCAGTACAATGAGCAGTTCTTC. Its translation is CASSPLGTQYNEQFF.

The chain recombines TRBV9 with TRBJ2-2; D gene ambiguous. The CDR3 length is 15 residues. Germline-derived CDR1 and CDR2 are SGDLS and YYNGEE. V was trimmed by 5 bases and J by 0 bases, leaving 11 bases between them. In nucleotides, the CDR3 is TGTGCCAGCAGTGCCCTCATATCGAACACCGGGGAGCTGTTTTTT. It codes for CASSALISNTGELFF.